This TCR beta chain was sequenced during a study of T cells after posttransplantation cyclophosphamide. The study's findings and limits: TRB clonality was highly associated with recipient CMV seropositivity and reactivation. Later post-transplant blood repertoires were often dominated by donor CD8+ memory clones.

The CDR3 extends over 14 amino acids. V gave up 5 bases and J gave up 6 bases; unmatched junction bases: 10. Germline V gives CDR1 MNHNS, CDR2 SASEGT. Busulfan-fludarabine conditioning, marrow transplant, and cyclophosphamide on days +3 and +4 were administered. Only in-frame clones appear in the TCRdb table, and some are missing; sequencing was by immunoSEQ multiplex PCR. The data contain under 50,000 clones, roughly 88% of them singletons. Remarks on this clone: Its antigen is not known.

This sequence was found in a male patient aged 60 to 75 who received an allogeneic stem cell transplant from a related donor and was CMV-positive. Some of these T cells may belong to the graft donor. This chain uses TRBV6-1 with TRBJ2-7; 7 bases fit TRBD1. The source material was PBMCs, sampled about 62 days after allogeneic stem cell transplant with posttransplant cyclophosphamide. In DNA, the CDR3 is TGTGCCAGCAGTCCACAGGGGTCCCTCGGCGAGCAGTACGTC. Encoded protein: CASSPQGSLGEQYV.